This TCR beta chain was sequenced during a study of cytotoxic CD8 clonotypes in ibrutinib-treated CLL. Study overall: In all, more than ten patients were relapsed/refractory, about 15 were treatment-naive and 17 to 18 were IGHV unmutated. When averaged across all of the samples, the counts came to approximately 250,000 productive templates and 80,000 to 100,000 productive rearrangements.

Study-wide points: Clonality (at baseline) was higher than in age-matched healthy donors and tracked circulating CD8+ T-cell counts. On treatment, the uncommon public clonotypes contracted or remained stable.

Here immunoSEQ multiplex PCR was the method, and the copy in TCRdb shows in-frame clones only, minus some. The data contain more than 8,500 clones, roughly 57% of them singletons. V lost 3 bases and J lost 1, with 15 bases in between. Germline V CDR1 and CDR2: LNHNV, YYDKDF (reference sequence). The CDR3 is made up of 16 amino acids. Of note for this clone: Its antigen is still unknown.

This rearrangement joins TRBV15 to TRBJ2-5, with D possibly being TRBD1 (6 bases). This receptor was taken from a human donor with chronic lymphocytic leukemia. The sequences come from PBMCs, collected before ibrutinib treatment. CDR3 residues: CATSSLARGGQETQYF. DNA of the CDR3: TGTGCCACCAGCAGTCTGGCCCGAGGGGGCCAAGAGACCCAGTACTTC.